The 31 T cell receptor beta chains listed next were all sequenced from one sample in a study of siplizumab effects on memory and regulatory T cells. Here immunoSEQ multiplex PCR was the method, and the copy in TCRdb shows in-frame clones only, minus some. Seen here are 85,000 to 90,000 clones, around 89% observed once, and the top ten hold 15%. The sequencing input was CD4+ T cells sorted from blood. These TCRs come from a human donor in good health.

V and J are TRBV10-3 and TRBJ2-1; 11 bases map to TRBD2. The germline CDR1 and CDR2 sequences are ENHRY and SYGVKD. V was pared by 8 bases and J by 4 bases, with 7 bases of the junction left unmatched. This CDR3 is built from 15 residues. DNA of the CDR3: TGTGCCATCCTGGGGGGGACTAGCGGATACAATGAGCAGTTCTTC. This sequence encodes CAILGGTSGYNEQFF.

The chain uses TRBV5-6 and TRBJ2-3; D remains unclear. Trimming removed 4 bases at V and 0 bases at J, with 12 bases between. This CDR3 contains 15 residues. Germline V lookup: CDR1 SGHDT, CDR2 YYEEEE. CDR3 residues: CASSQYSSSTDTQYF. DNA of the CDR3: TGTGCCAGCAGCCAGTACTCGTCTAGCACAGATACGCAGTATTTT. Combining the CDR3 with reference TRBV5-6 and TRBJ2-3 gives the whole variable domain DAGVTQSPTHLIKTRGQQVTLRCSPKSGHDTVSWYQQALGQGPQFIFQYYEEEERQRGNFPDRFSGHQFPNYSSELNVNALLLGDSALYLCASSQYSSSTDTQYFGPGTRLTVL.

The DNA for the CDR3 is TGTGCCAGCAGTTTACGGGGGCAGATAACCGGGGAGCTGTTTTTT. Translated, it gives CASSLRGQITGELFF. The chain joins TRBV27 to TRBJ2-2; D tentatively fits TRBD1 or TRBD2 (6 bases each). Germline CDR1 reads MNHEY; CDR2 reads SMNVEV (reference sequence). CDR3 length: 15 amino acids. With 2 bases removed from V and 5 bases from J, the gap between germline ends came to 12 bases.

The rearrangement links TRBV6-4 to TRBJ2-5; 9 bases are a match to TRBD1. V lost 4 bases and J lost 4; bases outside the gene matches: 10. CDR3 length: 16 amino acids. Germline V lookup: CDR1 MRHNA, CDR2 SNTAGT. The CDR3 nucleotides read TGTGCCAGCAGTGCACTGGGGACAGGGTCCGTAGAGACCCAGTACTTC. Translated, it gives CASSALGTGSVETQYF.

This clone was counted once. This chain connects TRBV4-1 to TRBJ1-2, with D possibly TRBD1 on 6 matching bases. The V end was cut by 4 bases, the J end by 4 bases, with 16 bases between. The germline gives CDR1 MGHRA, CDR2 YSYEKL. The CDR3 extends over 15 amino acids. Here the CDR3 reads CASSPPGGGAYGYTF. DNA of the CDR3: TGCGCCAGCAGCCCCCCCGGGGGGGGCGCCTATGGCTACACCTTC.

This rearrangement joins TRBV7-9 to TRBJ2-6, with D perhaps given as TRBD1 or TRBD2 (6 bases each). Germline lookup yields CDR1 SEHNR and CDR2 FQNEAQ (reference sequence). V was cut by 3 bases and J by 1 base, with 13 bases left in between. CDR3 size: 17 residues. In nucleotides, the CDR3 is TGTGCCAGCAGCTTGACGACAGGACTATCTGGGGCCAACGTCCTGACTTTC. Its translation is CASSLTTGLSGANVLTF.

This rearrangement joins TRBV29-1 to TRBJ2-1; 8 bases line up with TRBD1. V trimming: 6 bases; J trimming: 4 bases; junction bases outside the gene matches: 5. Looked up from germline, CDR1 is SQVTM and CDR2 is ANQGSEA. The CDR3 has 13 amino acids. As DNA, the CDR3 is TGCAGCGTGAGAGACAGGGGATACAATGAGCAGTTCTTC. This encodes CSVRDRGYNEQFF.

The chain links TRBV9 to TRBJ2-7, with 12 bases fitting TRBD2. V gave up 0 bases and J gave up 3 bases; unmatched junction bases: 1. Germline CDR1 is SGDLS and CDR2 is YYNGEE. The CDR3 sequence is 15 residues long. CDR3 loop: CASSVGLAGDYEQYF. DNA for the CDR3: TGTGCCAGCAGCGTAGGACTAGCGGGGGACTACGAGCAGTACTTC.

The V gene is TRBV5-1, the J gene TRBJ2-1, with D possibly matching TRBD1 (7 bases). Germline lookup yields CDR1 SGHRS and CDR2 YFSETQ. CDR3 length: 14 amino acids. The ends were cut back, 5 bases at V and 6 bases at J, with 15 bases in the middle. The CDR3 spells CASRTQGGVNEQFF. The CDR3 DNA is TGCGCCAGCAGAACGCAGGGGGGCGTCAATGAGCAGTTCTTC.

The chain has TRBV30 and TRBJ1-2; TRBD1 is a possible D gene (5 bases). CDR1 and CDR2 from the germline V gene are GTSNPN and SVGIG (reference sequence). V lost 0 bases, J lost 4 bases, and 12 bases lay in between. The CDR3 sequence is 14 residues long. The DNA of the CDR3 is TGTGCCTGGAGTGTAATGGGGGTAGGCTATGGCTACACCTTC. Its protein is CAWSVMGVGYGYTF.

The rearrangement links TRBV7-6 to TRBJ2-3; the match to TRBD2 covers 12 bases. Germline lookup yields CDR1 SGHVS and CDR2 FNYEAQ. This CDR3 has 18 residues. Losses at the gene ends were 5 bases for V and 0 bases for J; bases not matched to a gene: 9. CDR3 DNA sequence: TGTGCCAGCAGCGAAAGACTAGCGGGAGCCCTTAGCACAGATACGCAGTATTTT. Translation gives CASSERLAGALSTDTQYF.

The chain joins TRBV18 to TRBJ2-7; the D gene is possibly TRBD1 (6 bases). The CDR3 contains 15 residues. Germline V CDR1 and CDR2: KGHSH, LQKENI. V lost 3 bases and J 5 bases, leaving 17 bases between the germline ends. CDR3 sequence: CASSPLVQGSHEQYF. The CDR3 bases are TGTGCCAGCTCACCCCTAGTTCAGGGGTCCCACGAGCAGTACTTC.

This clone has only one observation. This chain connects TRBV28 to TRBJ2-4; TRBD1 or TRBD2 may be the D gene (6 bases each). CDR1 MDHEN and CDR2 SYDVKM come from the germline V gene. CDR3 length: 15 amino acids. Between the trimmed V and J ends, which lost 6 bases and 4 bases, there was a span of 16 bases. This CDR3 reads CASRPTGRGKNIQYF. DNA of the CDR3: TGTGCCAGCAGACCAACAGGGCGGGGAAAAAACATTCAGTACTTC.

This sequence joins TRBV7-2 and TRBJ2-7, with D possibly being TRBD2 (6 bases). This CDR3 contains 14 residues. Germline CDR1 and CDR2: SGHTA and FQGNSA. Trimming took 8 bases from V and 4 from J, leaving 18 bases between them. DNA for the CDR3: TGTGCCAGCCAGGACCGTCCCGGGACTTACGAGCAGTACTTC. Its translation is CASQDRPGTYEQYF.

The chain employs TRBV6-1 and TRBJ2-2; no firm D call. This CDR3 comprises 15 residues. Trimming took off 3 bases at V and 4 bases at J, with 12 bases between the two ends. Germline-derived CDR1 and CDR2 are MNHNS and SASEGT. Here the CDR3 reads CASSDGRHSTGELFF. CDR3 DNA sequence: TGTGCCAGCAGTGATGGCAGGCACTCCACCGGGGAGCTGTTTTTT.

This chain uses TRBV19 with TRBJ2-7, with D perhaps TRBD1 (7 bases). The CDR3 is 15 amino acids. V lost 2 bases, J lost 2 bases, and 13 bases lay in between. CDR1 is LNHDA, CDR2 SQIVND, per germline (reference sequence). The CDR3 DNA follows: TGTGCCAGTAGTATATCGGCAGGGGGGACCTACGAGCAGTACTTC. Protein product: CASSISAGGTYEQYF.

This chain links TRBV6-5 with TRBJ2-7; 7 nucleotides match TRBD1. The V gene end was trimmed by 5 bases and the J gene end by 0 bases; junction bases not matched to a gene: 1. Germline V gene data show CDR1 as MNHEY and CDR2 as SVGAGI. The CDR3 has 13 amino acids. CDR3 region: CASSAGGSYEQYF. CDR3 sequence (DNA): TGTGCCAGCAGTGCAGGGGGCTCCTACGAGCAGTACTTC.

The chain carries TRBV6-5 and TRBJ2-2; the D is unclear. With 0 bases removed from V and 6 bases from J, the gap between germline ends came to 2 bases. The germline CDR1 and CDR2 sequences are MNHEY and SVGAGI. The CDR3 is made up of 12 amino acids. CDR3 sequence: CASSYSPGELFF. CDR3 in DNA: TGTGCCAGCAGTTACTCCCCCGGGGAGCTGTTTTTT.

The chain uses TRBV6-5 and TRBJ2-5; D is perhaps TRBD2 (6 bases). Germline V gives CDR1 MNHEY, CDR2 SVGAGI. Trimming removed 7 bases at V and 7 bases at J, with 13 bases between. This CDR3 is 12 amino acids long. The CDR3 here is CASKEASVTQYF. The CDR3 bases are TGTGCCAGCAAAGAGGCTAGCGTGACCCAGTACTTC.

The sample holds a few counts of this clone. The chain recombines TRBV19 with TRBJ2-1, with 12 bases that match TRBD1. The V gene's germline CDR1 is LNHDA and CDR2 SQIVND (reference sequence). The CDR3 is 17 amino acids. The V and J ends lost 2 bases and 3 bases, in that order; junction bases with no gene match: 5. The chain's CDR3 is CASSIMGTGGFYNEQFF. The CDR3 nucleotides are TGTGCCAGTAGTATAATGGGGACAGGGGGCTTCTACAATGAGCAGTTCTTC. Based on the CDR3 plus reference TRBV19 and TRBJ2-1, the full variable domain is DGGITQSPKYLFRKEGQNVTLSCEQNLNHDAMYWYRQDPGQGLRLIYYSQIVNDFQKGDIAEGYSVSREKKESFPLTVTSAQKNPTAFYLCASSIMGTGGFYNEQFFGPGTRLTVL.

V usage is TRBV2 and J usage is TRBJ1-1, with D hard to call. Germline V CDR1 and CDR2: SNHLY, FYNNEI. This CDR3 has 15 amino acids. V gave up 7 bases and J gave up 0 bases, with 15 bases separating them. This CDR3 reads CASTPRHLLNTEAFF. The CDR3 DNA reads TGTGCCAGCACACCCCGCCATCTACTGAACACTGAAGCTTTCTTT.

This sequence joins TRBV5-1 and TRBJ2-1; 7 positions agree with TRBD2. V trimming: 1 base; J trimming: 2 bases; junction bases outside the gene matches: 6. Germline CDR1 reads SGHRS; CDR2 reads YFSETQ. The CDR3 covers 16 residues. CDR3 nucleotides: TGCGCCAGCAGCTTGTCCCAGACTAGCACCTACAATGAGCAGTTCTTC. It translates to CASSLSQTSTYNEQFF.

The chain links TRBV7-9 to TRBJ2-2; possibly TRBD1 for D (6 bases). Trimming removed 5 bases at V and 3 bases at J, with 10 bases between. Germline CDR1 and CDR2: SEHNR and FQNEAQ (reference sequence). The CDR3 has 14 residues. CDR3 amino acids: CASSKAGDTGELFF. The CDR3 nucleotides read TGTGCCAGCAGCAAGGCAGGGGACACCGGGGAGCTGTTTTTT.

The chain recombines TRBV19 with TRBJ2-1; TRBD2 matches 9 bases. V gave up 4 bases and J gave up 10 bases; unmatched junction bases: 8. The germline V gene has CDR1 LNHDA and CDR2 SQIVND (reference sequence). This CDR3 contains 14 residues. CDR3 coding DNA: TGTGCCAGTAGTAGAGACAGCGGGGGGTGGGAGCAGTTCTTC. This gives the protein CASSRDSGGWEQFF. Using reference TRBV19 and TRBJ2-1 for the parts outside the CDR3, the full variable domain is DGGITQSPKYLFRKEGQNVTLSCEQNLNHDAMYWYRQDPGQGLRLIYYSQIVNDFQKGDIAEGYSVSREKKESFPLTVTSAQKNPTAFYLCASSRDSGGWEQFFGPGTRLTVL.

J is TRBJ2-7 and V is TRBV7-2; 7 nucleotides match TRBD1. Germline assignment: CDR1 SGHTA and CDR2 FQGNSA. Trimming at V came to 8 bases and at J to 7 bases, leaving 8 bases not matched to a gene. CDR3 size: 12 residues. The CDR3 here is CASGTGAGEQYF. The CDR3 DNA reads TGTGCCAGCGGCACAGGGGCGGGTGAGCAGTACTTC.

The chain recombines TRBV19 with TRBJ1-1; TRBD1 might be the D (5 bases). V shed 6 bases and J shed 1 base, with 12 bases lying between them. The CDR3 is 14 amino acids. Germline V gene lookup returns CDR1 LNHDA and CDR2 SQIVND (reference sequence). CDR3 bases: TGTGCCAGTAGATGGGGACTGACGAACACTGAAGCTTTCTTT. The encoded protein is CASRWGLTNTEAFF.

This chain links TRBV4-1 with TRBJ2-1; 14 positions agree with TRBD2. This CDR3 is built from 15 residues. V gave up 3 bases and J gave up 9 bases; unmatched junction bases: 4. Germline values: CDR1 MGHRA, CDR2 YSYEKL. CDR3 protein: CASSQGGLAGVEQFF. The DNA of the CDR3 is TGCGCCAGCAGCCAGGGGGGACTAGCGGGGGTTGAGCAGTTCTTC.

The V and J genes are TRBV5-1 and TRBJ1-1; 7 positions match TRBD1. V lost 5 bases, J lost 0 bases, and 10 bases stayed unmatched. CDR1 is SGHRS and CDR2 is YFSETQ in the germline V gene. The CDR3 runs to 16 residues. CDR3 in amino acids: CASSLQGPPMNTEAFF. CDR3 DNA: TGCGCCAGCAGTTTACAGGGGCCTCCCATGAACACTGAAGCTTTCTTT.

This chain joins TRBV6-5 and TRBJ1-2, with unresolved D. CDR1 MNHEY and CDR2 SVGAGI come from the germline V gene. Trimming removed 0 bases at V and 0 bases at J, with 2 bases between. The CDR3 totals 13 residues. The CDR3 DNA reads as TGTGCCAGCAGTTACTCTCCTAACTATGGCTACACCTTC. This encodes CASSYSPNYGYTF.

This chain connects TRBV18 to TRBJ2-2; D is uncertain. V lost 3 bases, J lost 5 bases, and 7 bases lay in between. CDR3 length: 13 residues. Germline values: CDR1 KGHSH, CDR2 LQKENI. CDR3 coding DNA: TGTGCCAGCTCACCTAAGGAGACCGGGGAGCTGTTTTTT. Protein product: CASSPKETGELFF.

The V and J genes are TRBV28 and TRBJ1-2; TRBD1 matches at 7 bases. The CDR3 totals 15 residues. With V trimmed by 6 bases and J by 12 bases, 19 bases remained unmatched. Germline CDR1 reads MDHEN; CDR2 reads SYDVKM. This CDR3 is CASRTLYGTVDLNTF. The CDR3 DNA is TGTGCCAGCAGAACGCTGTATGGGACAGTCGATCTTAACACCTTC.